The clone carrying this T cell receptor beta chain was seen many times. Its antigen is currently unknown. The record originates from a study of T cell repertoires in cytomegalovirus infection. CDR1 LNHDA and CDR2 SQIVND come from the germline V gene (reference sequence). V gave up 8 bases and J gave up 3 bases; unmatched junction bases: 17. This CDR3 has 17 amino acids. TCRdb reprocessed the reads via MiXCR and lists one record per CDR3 protein. The sample comprises 300,000 to 400,000 distinct CDR3 sequences, about 27% of which are singletons, and 15% to 20% rests with the top ten. The receptor was isolated from a human donor in good health (CMV status not recorded). Some clones in this sample may be carry-over from other donors' samples. Sequenced here: cultured PBMCs, sampled from culture after CMV antigen stimulation. V and J are TRBV19 and TRBJ1-2; 8 bases are shared with TRBD1. CDR3 amino acids: CASFTPTGVGRYYGYTF. DNA for the CDR3: TGTGCCAGTTTTACCCCGACAGGGGTCGGAAGGTACTATGGCTACACCTTC.